Each of the 15 T cell receptor beta chains below was sequenced from the same sample in a study of human T cells and chemical hapten exposure. Specified time point: patch test 2, 6 weeks after DPC sensitization. Treatment meaning: therapeutic diphenylcyclopropenone sensitization with weekly scalp DPC. TCRdb reprocessed the RACE reads via MiXCR and lists one record per CDR3 protein. This sample yields a few hundred thousand distinct CDR3 sequences, of which under 6.5% are seen a single time; around 5.8% belongs to the top ten. The specimen was whole blood, collected in connection with sensitization to the hapten diphenylcyclopropenone (DPC). The receptors shown here come from a woman aged 18-35 years with alopecia areata. Some clones in this sample may be carry-over from other donors' samples.

The chain is built from TRBV6-5 and TRBJ1-2; perhaps TRBD1 as D (6 bases). The length of the CDR3 is 13 residues. The germline V gene has CDR1 MNHEY and CDR2 SVGAGI. Between the trimmed V and J ends, which lost 4 bases and 6 bases, there was a span of 12 bases. The DNA for the CDR3 is TGTGCCAGCAGTTCAGGAGGGGGAGATGGCTACACCTTC. Protein product: CASSSGGGDGYTF.

In this sample, this clonotype turned up a few times. This chain links TRBV6-5 with TRBJ1-6, with TRBD1 as a possible D gene (5 bases). V was clipped by 5 bases and J by 10 bases, with 12 bases between them. The CDR3 covers 13 residues. Germline CDR1 and CDR2: MNHEY and SVGAGI. This chain's CDR3 is CASSLDIRSPLHF. The CDR3 DNA sequence: TGTGCCAGCAGTCTGGACATTCGGTCACCCCTCCACTTT.

This clonotype was seen more than once but under ten times. The DNA is omitted, as the CDR3 cannot be located on it reliably, and the CDR3 follows TCRdb's listing. The chain has TRBV10-3 and TRBJ1-1; the table gives TRBD1 as D, unverified against the DNA. Ends included, the CDR3 has 16 residues. Germline CDR1 reads ENHRY; CDR2 reads SYGVKD. The CDR3: CAISAASGQGNTEAFF.

This clonotype occurred a few times. V gene TRBV20-1 combines with J gene TRBJ2-5; perhaps TRBD2 as D (5 bases). Germline CDR1 is DFQATT and CDR2 is SNEGSKA (reference sequence). The CDR3 is made up of 15 amino acids. Trimming shortened V by 5 bases and J by 2 bases, and 18 bases separated the two germline ends. The chain's CDR3 is CSAPRWQRVQETQYF. CDR3 nucleotide sequence: TGCAGTGCTCCCCGATGGCAGAGGGTTCAAGAGACCCAGTACTTC.

This clonotype was recorded a few times. J is TRBJ2-7 and V is TRBV12-3 or TRBV12-4; D gene uncertain. The ends were cut back, 0 bases at V and 10 bases at J, with 10 bases in the middle. CDR3 length equals 12 residues. The CDR3 nucleotides read TGTGCCAGCAGTTTAGCGTGGCAGTTCCAGTACTTC. Protein sequence: CASSLAWQFQYF.

This chain connects TRBV29-1 to TRBJ2-1; no clear D gene. V was clipped by 3 bases and J by 2 bases, with 2 bases between them. Per the germline V gene, CDR1 is SQVTM and CDR2 is ANQGSEA. This CDR3 comprises 11 residues. The CDR3 DNA reads TGCAGCGTTGAGACCTACAATGAGCAGTTCTTC. Protein: CSVETYNEQFF.

The table lists this clonotype with a few counts. V gene TRBV6-1 combines with J gene TRBJ1-6, with D hard to call. The CDR3 covers 16 residues. V was trimmed by 1 base and J by 4 bases, leaving 11 bases between them. The germline gives CDR1 MNHNS, CDR2 SASEGT. The CDR3 nucleotides are TGTGCCAGCAGTGAAGGAAGTCCCAGTTATAATTCACCCCTCCACTTT. Translation: CASSEGSPSYNSPLHF.

The rearrangement joins TRBV20-1 to TRBJ2-2, with 10 bases fitting TRBD2. V lost 6 bases and J lost 4; bases outside the gene matches: 8. The CDR3 totals 15 residues. CDR1 and CDR2 from the germline V gene are DFQATT and SNEGSKA (reference sequence). CDR3 sequence (DNA): TGCAGTGCAGGGAGAGCGGGGGGGACCACCGGGGAGCTGTTTTTT. Its translation: CSAGRAGGTTGELFF.

This clonotype has more than one count but fewer than ten. The genes are TRBV7-9 and TRBJ1-6; D unresolved. From germline, CDR1 is SEHNR and CDR2 FQNEAQ (reference sequence). The V end was cut by 5 bases, the J end by 0 bases, with 14 bases between. The CDR3 has 17 residues. The CDR3: CASSLSAAVSYNSPLHF. In nucleotides, the CDR3 is TGTGCCAGCAGCCTCAGTGCTGCAGTCTCCTATAATTCACCCCTCCACTTT. The whole variable domain, filled in from reference TRBV7-9 and TRBJ1-6, reads DTGVSQNPRHKITKRGQNVTFRCDPISEHNRLYWYRQTLGQGPEFLTYFQNEAQLEKSRLLSDRFSAERPKGSFSTLEIQRTEQGDSAMYLCASSLSAAVSYNSPLHFGNGTRLTVT.

This clonotype was seen repeatedly, ten times or more. The V gene is TRBV7-9, the J gene TRBJ1-5; D uncertain. The length of the CDR3 is 12 residues. The V end was cut by 5 bases, the J end by 6 bases, with 8 bases between. Per the germline V gene, CDR1 is SEHNR and CDR2 is FQNEAQ (reference sequence). The CDR3 bases are TGTGCCAGCAGCGCCATGTCTCAGCCCCAGCATTTT. Amino acid sequence: CASSAMSQPQHF. Full variable domain (missing parts from reference TRBV7-9 and TRBJ1-5): DTGVSQNPRHKITKRGQNVTFRCDPISEHNRLYWYRQTLGQGPEFLTYFQNEAQLEKSRLLSDRFSAERPKGSFSTLEIQRTEQGDSAMYLCASSAMSQPQHFGDGTRLSIL.

CDR3 coding DNA: TGCAGCGTTGAAGGCGTCTCGGGACAGGGAGTCAATGAGCAGTTCTTC. Protein sequence: CSVEGVSGQGVNEQFF. The chain uses TRBV29-1 and TRBJ2-1; 9 bases align to TRBD1. With V trimmed by 1 base and J by 6 bases, 10 bases remained unmatched. Per the germline V gene, CDR1 is SQVTM and CDR2 is ANQGSEA. CDR3 length equals 16 residues.

J is TRBJ2-5 and V is TRBV7-2; 12 bases match TRBD2. V dropped 5 bases and J dropped 4; count of bases not matched to a gene: 5. The CDR3 contains 15 residues. Germline values: CDR1 SGHTA, CDR2 FQGNSA. The CDR3 bases are TGTGCCAGCAGCCCAACTAGCGGGGGGCGAGAGACCCAGTACTTC. Translated: CASSPTSGGRETQYF.

At least ten counts were recorded for this clonotype. V is TRBV4-3 and J is TRBJ1-4; 8 bases agree with TRBD1. Germline CDR1 is LGHNA and CDR2 is YSLEER. The CDR3 loop spans 17 amino acids. V trimming: 1 base; J trimming: 5 bases; junction bases outside the gene matches: 9. This chain's CDR3 is CASSQVNAGTGNEKLFF. The CDR3 nucleotides are TGCGCCAGCAGCCAAGTAAACGCCGGGACAGGAAATGAAAAACTGTTTTTT.

This clonotype has a handful of counts. The chain combines TRBV7-2 with TRBJ2-3; 14 nucleotides align to TRBD2. Per the germline V gene, CDR1 is SGHTA and CDR2 is FQGNSA. The CDR3 is 17 amino acids. V lost 3 bases and J lost 4; bases outside the gene matches: 6. The CDR3 DNA is TGTGCCAGCAGCTTGAAGACTAGCGGGGGGGCGGCAGATACGCAGTATTTT. Amino acids: CASSLKTSGGAADTQYF.

This clonotype was found many times. V gene TRBV7-2 combines with J gene TRBJ1-2; 8 positions match TRBD1. Germline-derived CDR1 and CDR2 are SGHTA and FQGNSA. The CDR3 length is 14 residues. J lost 3 bases, V lost 1 base, and 1 base had no gene match. The CDR3 DNA reads as TGTGCCAGCAGCTTAGGGACAGGGTACTATGGCTACACCTTC. The encoded protein is CASSLGTGYYGYTF. The variable domain in full, completed from reference TRBV7-2 and TRBJ1-2, reads GAGVSQSPSNKVTEKGKDVELRCDPISGHTALYWYRQSLGQGLEFLIYFQGNSAPDKSGLPSDRFSAERTGGSVSTLTIQRTQQEDSAVYLCASSLGTGYYGYTFGSGTRLTVV.